Shown below are 22 T cell receptor beta chains from a single sample sequenced in a study of T cells in Graves' hyperthyroidism and ophthalmopathy. Amplification of TCR beta CDR3 regions was performed using RNA transcripts as template. Researchers ran a first-round RT-PCR on the TCR CDR3 using the HTBI primer set. A single record per CDR3 protein comes from TCRdb applying MiXCR to the multiplex PCR reads. The data show 350,000 to 450,000 distinct CDR3 sequences, over 11% seen once. Sequenced sample: blood. The receptor source for this set is a man aged 50 to 60 with Graves' ophthalmopathy.

The chain couples TRBV20-1 to TRBJ2-1; D remains unclear. The V gene's germline CDR1 is DFQATT and CDR2 SNEGSKA (reference sequence). Trimming stripped 7 bases from V and 5 bases from J, with 6 bases between. The CDR3 length is 10 residues. The CDR3 loop is CSGSDNEQFF. Written as DNA, the CDR3 is TGCAGTGGTTCTGACAATGAGCAGTTCTTC.

In this sample, this clonotype turned up a few times. The chain carries TRBV4-2 and TRBJ2-7; the match to TRBD1 covers 12 bases. Germline lookup yields CDR1 LGHNA and CDR2 YNFKEQ. This CDR3 is 16 amino acids long. Losses at the gene ends were 0 bases for V and 4 bases for J; bases not matched to a gene: 4. The CDR3 sequence: CASSQEPGQGAYEQYF. CDR3 sequence (DNA): TGTGCCAGCAGCCAAGAACCGGGACAGGGGGCGTACGAGCAGTACTTC.

This clonotype was observed many times. The chain combines TRBV7-2 with TRBJ2-1, with TRBD2 matching over 12 bases. This CDR3 is 17 amino acids long. Trimming at V came to 0 bases and at J to 5 bases, leaving 5 bases not matched to a gene. Germline CDR1 reads SGHTA; CDR2 reads FQGNSA. The CDR3 reads CASSLATSGRGNNEQFF. CDR3 in DNA: TGTGCCAGCAGCTTAGCGACTAGCGGGAGAGGGAACAATGAGCAGTTCTTC.

This clonotype was picked up many times. This chain connects TRBV29-1 to TRBJ2-5; 8 bases fit TRBD2. The J segment lost 5 bases and the V segment lost 7 bases, leaving 9 bases of the junction unmatched. Germline assignment: CDR1 SQVTM and CDR2 ANQGSEA. This CDR3 is 13 amino acids long. For the CDR3, the DNA is TGCAGCGCCCGTTCGGGAGGGGGGGAGACCCAGTACTTC. Its protein product is CSARSGGGETQYF. Complete variable domain (other parts from reference TRBV29-1 and TRBJ2-5): SAVISQKPSRDICQRGTSLTIQCQVDSQVTMMFWYRQQPGQSLTLIATANQGSEATYESGFVIDKFPISRPNLTFSTLTVSNMSPEDSSIYLCSARSGGGETQYFGPGTRLLVL.

This clonotype was recorded at least ten times. The chain uses TRBV3-1 and TRBJ1-1; D possibly corresponds to TRBD1 (6 bases). Trimming removed 4 bases at V and 1 base at J, with 10 bases between. Germline CDR1 is LGHDT and CDR2 is YNNKEL (reference sequence). The CDR3 covers 14 residues. The CDR3 DNA follows: TGTGCCAGCAGCCCGGGACACTCGAACACTGAAGCTTTCTTT. Translation: CASSPGHSNTEAFF.

In this sample, this clonotype turned up many times. The chain uses TRBV3-1 and TRBJ1-2; D might be TRBD1 (5 bases). This CDR3 is built from 13 residues. The germline V and J ends were trimmed by 2 bases and 8 bases, with 12 bases remaining between them. The germline V gene has CDR1 LGHDT and CDR2 YNNKEL (reference sequence). The CDR3 DNA is TGTGCCAGCAGCCAAACCGGGACGGTCGGCTACACCTTC. Protein: CASSQTGTVGYTF.

The chain has TRBV27 and TRBJ2-1; D gene uncertain. The V end lost 8 bases, the J end lost 7 bases, and 9 bases lay between the germline ends. Germline V lookup: CDR1 MNHEY, CDR2 SMNVEV (reference sequence). The CDR3 consists of 11 residues. The CDR3 protein is CASGYWNEQFF. The DNA of the CDR3 is TGTGCCAGCGGGTACTGGAATGAGCAGTTCTTC.

This clonotype was counted at least ten times. V usage is TRBV11-2 and J usage is TRBJ1-2, with 7 bases lining up with TRBD1. The CDR3 runs to 14 residues. The germline V gene has CDR1 SGHAT and CDR2 FQNNGV. V was clipped by 3 bases and J by 4 bases; unmatched bases: 5. The CDR3 loop reads CASSFSGQLYGYTF. The DNA of the CDR3 is TGTGCCAGCAGCTTCTCGGGACAGCTCTATGGCTACACCTTC.

A few counts support this clonotype. This sequence joins TRBV12-3 or TRBV12-4 and TRBJ1-2, with 8 bases identical to TRBD1. V trimming: 5 bases; J trimming: 6 bases; junction bases outside the gene matches: 5. This CDR3 is built from 13 residues. CDR3 sequence reads: CASSPGQGNGYTF. The CDR3 region has the DNA TGTGCCAGCAGTCCAGGACAGGGCAATGGCTACACCTTC.

The chain recombines TRBV10-3 with TRBJ2-6, with 7 bases aligning to TRBD1. Germline V CDR1 and CDR2: ENHRY, SYGVKD. Trimming took 0 bases from V and 4 from J; bases not matched to a gene: 6. The CDR3 covers 17 residues. In DNA, the CDR3 is TGTGCCATCAGTGAGTCAAAGGGGGCGGCGGGGGCCAACGTCCTGACTTTC. Translation: CAISESKGAAGANVLTF.

V usage is TRBV5-1 and J usage is TRBJ2-6; no firm D call. There are 14 residues in the CDR3. V lost 4 bases and J 4 bases, leaving 9 bases between the germline ends. CDR1 is SGHRS, CDR2 YFSETQ, per germline. For the CDR3, the DNA is TGCGCCAGCAGCCCGGACCACGGGGCCAACGTCCTGACTTTC. Residues: CASSPDHGANVLTF.

This clonotype has ten or more counts. The chain has TRBV5-4 and TRBJ2-5, with D possibly TRBD2 on 7 matching bases. V dropped 4 bases and J dropped 1 base, with 11 bases sitting between them. The CDR3 has 14 residues. CDR1 is SGHNT, CDR2 YYREEE, per germline (reference sequence). CDR3 protein: CASSNGGAQETQYF. In nucleotides, the CDR3 is TGTGCCAGCAGCAATGGGGGGGCCCAAGAGACCCAGTACTTC.

This clonotype has a count of ten or more. Written as DNA, the CDR3 is TGCAGTGCCCTCAAAGCCAGGAAATCCTACAATGAGCAGTTCTTC. Protein: CSALKARKSYNEQFF. The genes are TRBV20-1 and TRBJ2-1; D call uncertain. Trimming cost V 6 bases and J 1 base, with 16 bases left between them. CDR3 length: 15 amino acids. Germline V gene lookup returns CDR1 DFQATT and CDR2 SNEGSKA (reference sequence).

There are a few counts of this clonotype. The V call is TRBV20-1, the J call TRBJ2-1; 14 nucleotides align to TRBD2. This CDR3 spans 17 amino acids. V gave up 8 bases and J gave up 12 bases; unmatched junction bases: 21. From germline, CDR1 is DFQATT and CDR2 SNEGSKA (reference sequence). CDR3 amino acids: CSTLPISTSGRAIWQFF. DNA for the CDR3: TGCAGTACTTTACCGATATCGACTAGCGGGAGGGCCATTTGGCAGTTCTTC.

This clonotype was counted many times. This chain joins TRBV15 and TRBJ2-1, with 11 bases that match TRBD2. The CDR3 extends over 18 amino acids. Germline V gives CDR1 LNHNV, CDR2 YYDKDF (reference sequence). V shed 0 bases, J shed 4 bases, and the junction held 8 bases outside the gene matches. This CDR3 reads CATSRDPTTSGRYNEQFF. The CDR3 DNA reads TGTGCCACCAGCAGAGACCCCACCACTAGCGGGAGATACAATGAGCAGTTCTTC.

This clonotype occurred a few times. The genes are TRBV7-9 and TRBJ2-5, with TRBD2 identical over 8 bases. With V trimmed by 5 bases and J by 5 bases, 10 bases remained unmatched. The CDR3 is made up of 15 amino acids. Germline assignment: CDR1 SEHNR and CDR2 FQNEAQ (reference sequence). The CDR3, as DNA: TGTGCCAGCAGCGCCCTCACTAGCGGAGGCGAGACCCAGTACTTC. Translation gives CASSALTSGGETQYF.

This chain links TRBV5-1 with TRBJ2-7, with D possibly matching TRBD2 (6 bases). Germline lookup yields CDR1 SGHRS and CDR2 YFSETQ. V was shortened by 4 bases and J by 5 bases, with 16 bases between the two germline ends. CDR3 length: 14 residues. CDR3 sequence: CASSPGTYPHEQYF. The CDR3 region has the DNA TGCGCCAGCAGCCCCGGGACTTACCCCCACGAGCAGTACTTC.

The J gene is TRBJ2-4, the V gene TRBV7-9; maybe TRBD2 (5 bases). Germline assignment: CDR1 SEHNR and CDR2 FQNEAQ (reference sequence). CDR3 length: 17 amino acids. The V and J ends lost 3 bases and 0 bases respectively, with 15 bases between them. The CDR3 nucleotides read TGTGCCAGCAGCTTTCTGGTCCGAGGGCTAGCCAAAAACATTCAGTACTTC. Translating it yields CASSFLVRGLAKNIQYF.

This chain joins TRBV5-1 and TRBJ1-2, with D unclear. CDR3 length: 12 residues. Trimming stripped 2 bases from V and 10 bases from J, with 12 bases between. CDR1 is SGHRS and CDR2 is YFSETQ in the germline V gene. CDR3 coding DNA: TGCGCCAGCAGCTTTCTACCGGGTGACTACACCTTC. Its translation: CASSFLPGDYTF.

In the case of this clonotype: Given the absence of the conserved phenylalanine or tryptophan at the CDR3 end, a read error is likely. V gene TRBV7-9 combines with J gene TRBJ2-1, with 7 nucleotides matching TRBD2. CDR1 and CDR2 from the germline V gene are SEHNR and FQNEAQ (reference sequence). The CDR3 length is 17 residues. CDR3 region: CASSSSSGVASYNGQFS. CDR3 bases: TGTGCCAGCAGCTCATCGAGCGGGGTCGCTTCCTACAATGGGCAGTTCTCC.

This clonotype appeared many times. This chain links TRBV7-6 with TRBJ1-3; possibly TRBD1 for D (5 bases). V was shortened by 5 bases and J by 0 bases, with 11 bases between the two germline ends. This CDR3 has 15 residues. Germline V gene sequence: CDR1 SGHVS, CDR2 FNYEAQ. CDR3 protein: CASSGGTASGNTIYF. In DNA, the CDR3 is TGTGCCAGCAGCGGGGGGACTGCCTCTGGAAACACCATATATTTT.

This clonotype was detected a few times. V is TRBV12-3 or TRBV12-4 and J is TRBJ2-1, with 8 bases aligning to TRBD2. Germline trimming cut 5 bases from V and 5 bases from J; bases unmatched to any gene: 5. This CDR3 region has 14 residues. The DNA of the CDR3 is TGTGCCAGCAGTAAACTAGCGGCCCACAATGAGCAGTTCTTC. Translated, it gives CASSKLAAHNEQFF.